A single sample is the source of the 28 T cell receptor beta chains below, sequenced in a study of blood T cell repertoires in COVID-19. Sequenced by immunoSEQ multiplex PCR; TCRdb stores in-frame clones only, minus some. The table lists approximately 300,000 clones, 80% to 90% of them singletons. The sequenced material came from peripheral blood. The source is a woman aged 50 to 60 with COVID-19, enrolled during active disease.

The J gene is TRBJ2-1, the V gene TRBV7-8; 7 bases are shared with TRBD2. The V segment lost 5 bases and the J segment 9 bases; nucleotides outside the gene matches: 10. Germline CDR1 is SGHVS and CDR2 is FQNEAQ. The CDR3 extends over 14 amino acids. CDR3 sequence (DNA): TGTGCCAGCAGCCTTTCTAGCGGAGCGGGTGAGCAGTTCTTC. Translating it yields CASSLSSGAGEQFF.

The chain recombines TRBV30 with TRBJ2-7; the D gene is possibly TRBD2 (6 bases). The CDR3 is made up of 12 amino acids. V was pared by 6 bases and J by 2 bases, with 11 bases between. CDR1 and CDR2 (germline): GTSNPN, SVGIG (reference sequence). The CDR3 DNA follows: TGTGCCTGTGGGGGACTCACCTACGAGCAGTACTTC. Translation: CACGGLTYEQYF.

V gene TRBV2 combines with J gene TRBJ2-1, with 14 bases identical to TRBD2. CDR3 size: 15 residues. Trimming took 7 bases from V and 9 from J; bases not matched to a gene: 8. Germline-derived CDR1 and CDR2 are SNHLY and FYNNEI. DNA of the CDR3: TGTGCCAGCACCTCGGGGACTAGCGGGAGCAGTGAGCAGTTCTTC. Protein: CASTSGTSGSSEQFF.

This chain links TRBV3-1 (or the pseudogene TRBV3-2) with TRBJ1-5, with D hard to call. Trimming left V 3 bases short and J 2 bases short, with 11 bases between. This CDR3 is built from 15 residues. Germline V CDR1 and CDR2: LGHDT, YNNKEL (reference sequence). CDR3 region: CASSHAGEGNQPQHF. DNA for the CDR3: TGTGCCAGCAGCCATGCGGGAGAGGGCAATCAGCCCCAGCATTTT.

The CDR3 loop reads CASSKGGWYEQYF. Here the CDR3 DNA reads TGCGCCAGCAGTAAAGGGGGCTGGTACGAGCAGTACTTC. This chain links TRBV5-1 with TRBJ2-7; 7 nucleotides align to TRBD1. The CDR3 is 13 amino acids. CDR1 is SGHRS and CDR2 is YFSETQ in the germline V gene. Unmatched junction bases numbered 6, after V lost 5 bases and J lost 4 bases.

This chain connects TRBV24-1 to TRBJ1-5; TRBD1 agrees at 7 bases. Germline assignment: CDR1 KGHDR and CDR2 SFDVKD. The length of the CDR3 is 16 residues. Losses at the gene ends were 3 bases for V and 3 bases for J; bases not matched to a gene: 7. The CDR3: CATSDAMTGINQPQHF. CDR3 DNA: TGTGCCACCAGTGATGCTATGACAGGGATCAATCAGCCCCAGCATTTT.

The gene calls are TRBV27 and TRBJ1-4; possible D gene TRBD1, 5 bases. V was trimmed by 3 bases and J by 0 bases, leaving 11 bases between them. Germline values: CDR1 MNHEY, CDR2 SMNVEV (reference sequence). This CDR3 comprises 16 residues. The CDR3 loop is CASSFDSTATNEKLFF. In nucleotides, the CDR3 is TGTGCCAGCAGTTTCGACAGTACAGCAACTAATGAAAAACTGTTTTTT.

This chain connects TRBV13 to TRBJ1-1; 7 bases align to TRBD1. The J segment lost 1 base and the V segment lost 3 bases, leaving 2 bases of the junction unmatched. CDR3 size: 14 residues. Germline CDR1 and CDR2: PRHDT and FYEKMQ (reference sequence). The CDR3 is CASSLGTANTEAFF. The CDR3 region has the DNA TGTGCCAGCAGCTTGGGGACAGCGAACACTGAAGCTTTCTTT.

The count of this clone is one. The rearrangement uses TRBV10-2 and TRBJ1-3; 8 bases are shared with TRBD1. J gave up 3 bases and V 2 bases, and 12 bases lay outside the gene matches. The germline CDR1 and CDR2 sequences are WSHSY and SAAADI. The CDR3 length is 18 residues. The CDR3 region is CASSEKGQGASFGNTIYF. CDR3 sequence (DNA): TGCGCCAGCAGTGAGAAGGGTCAGGGGGCGAGCTTTGGAAACACCATATATTTT.

This clone was seen just once. The chain recombines TRBV27 with TRBJ2-5; the match to TRBD2 covers 10 bases. After removal of 0 bases from V and 4 bases from J, the junction contained 8 bases not matched to a gene. The CDR3 is 17 residues long. Germline CDR1 MNHEY, CDR2 SMNVEV (reference sequence). Written as DNA, the CDR3 is TGTGCCAGCAGTTTATCGAGTCCTAGCGGGAGTGGAGAGACCCAGTACTTC. It is translated as CASSLSSPSGSGETQYF.

The gene calls are TRBV30 and TRBJ1-4, with TRBD1 matching over 8 bases. The CDR3 runs 16 residues. V trimming: 5 bases; J trimming: 3 bases; junction bases outside the gene matches: 11. Germline V gene data show CDR1 as GTSNPN and CDR2 as SVGIG (reference sequence). CDR3 sequence: CAWARGQGTSNEKLFF. In nucleotides, the CDR3 is TGTGCCTGGGCCCGAGGACAGGGCACCTCTAATGAAAAACTGTTTTTT. Together with reference TRBV30 and TRBJ1-4, the CDR3 gives the full variable domain: SQTIHQWPATLVQPVGSPLSLECTVEGTSNPNLYWYRQAAGRGLQLLFYSVGIGQISSEVPQNLSASRPQDRQFILSSKKLLLSDSGFYLCAWARGQGTSNEKLFFGSGTQLSVL.

The J gene is TRBJ2-1, the V gene TRBV29-1, with 11 positions matching TRBD2. The CDR3 extends over 17 amino acids. In germline, CDR1 is SQVTM, CDR2 ANQGSEA. With V trimmed by 5 bases and J by 3 bases, 12 bases remained unmatched. The DNA of the CDR3 is TGCAGCGTTCAAGGTCTAGCGGGAGGCCCTAGCTACAATGAGCAGTTCTTC. Translation gives CSVQGLAGGPSYNEQFF.

The chain couples TRBV19 to TRBJ1-2; D perhaps matches TRBD1 (6 bases). Germline-derived CDR1 and CDR2 are LNHDA and SQIVND (reference sequence). The V end was cut by 9 bases, the J end by 4 bases, with 18 bases between. The CDR3 runs to 14 residues. The CDR3 coding sequence is TGTGCCAGCATCGGGACACCGAAGCCCTATGGCTACACCTTC. Translation gives CASIGTPKPYGYTF.

The chain couples TRBV5-6 to TRBJ2-3; TRBD2 agrees at 14 bases. V was clipped by 3 bases and J by 1 base; unmatched bases: 4. The CDR3 extends over 17 amino acids. Looked up from germline, CDR1 is SGHDT and CDR2 is YYEEEE. This CDR3 is CASSSKGLAGGTDTQYF. The DNA for the CDR3 is TGTGCCAGCAGCTCCAAGGGACTAGCGGGAGGCACAGATACGCAGTATTTT. Full variable domain (rest looked up from reference TRBV5-6 and TRBJ2-3): DAGVTQSPTHLIKTRGQQVTLRCSPKSGHDTVSWYQQALGQGPQFIFQYYEEEERQRGNFPDRFSGHQFPNYSSELNVNALLLGDSALYLCASSSKGLAGGTDTQYFGPGTRLTVL.

Of note for this clone: One end of the junction fails to match germline, which may point to a read error. This chain links TRBV6-6 with TRBJ2-7; 10 nucleotides agree with TRBD2. The CDR3 covers 13 residues. The V gene's germline CDR1 is MNHNY and CDR2 SVGAGI (reference sequence). CDR3 in amino acids: CASSLGTSANENF. For the CDR3, the DNA is TGTGCCAGCAGCCTCGGGACTAGCGCGAACGAAAACTTC.

This chain joins TRBV11-3 and TRBJ2-1; D might be TRBD1 (6 bases). The CDR3 runs 15 residues. Trimming pared 6 bases from V and 7 bases from J, leaving 19 bases between. CDR1 is SGHNT, CDR2 YENEEA, per germline. DNA of the CDR3: TGTGCCAGCAGGAGGACAGCCGGGGCGTGGAATGAGCAGTTCTTC. This gives the protein CASRRTAGAWNEQFF.

The rearrangement uses TRBV29-1 and TRBJ1-1; D is ambiguous. The germline CDR1 and CDR2 sequences are SQVTM and ANQGSEA. Trimming cost V 0 bases and J 11 bases, with 13 bases left between them. The CDR3 is 12 amino acids. CDR3 nucleotide sequence: TGCAGCGTTGAAGAGTCGGCCCGCGGTGCTTTCTTT. This codes for CSVEESARGAFF. Combining the CDR3 with reference TRBV29-1 and TRBJ1-1 gives the whole variable domain SAVISQKPSRDICQRGTSLTIQCQVDSQVTMMFWYRQQPGQSLTLIATANQGSEATYESGFVIDKFPISRPNLTFSTLTVSNMSPEDSSIYLCSVEESARGAFFGQGTRLTVV.

This chain joins TRBV9 and TRBJ1-3, with no clear D. The CDR3 is 13 residues long. The V and J ends lost 3 bases and 0 bases respectively, with 4 bases between them. Germline loops: CDR1 SGDLS, CDR2 YYNGEE. The CDR3 nucleotides are TGTGCCAGCAGCGCCAGCTCTGGAAACACCATATATTTT. This gives the protein CASSASSGNTIYF.

The V call is TRBV5-1, the J call TRBJ2-5; 8 bases fit TRBD1. J lost 0 bases, V lost 1 base, and 2 bases had no gene match. Germline V gene lookup returns CDR1 SGHRS and CDR2 YFSETQ. The CDR3 is 15 residues long. CDR3 nucleotides: TGCGCCAGCAGCTTGCAGGGGGCGCACCAAGAGACCCAGTACTTC. Its translation: CASSLQGAHQETQYF. Full variable domain (outside the CDR3, taken from reference TRBV5-1 and TRBJ2-5): KAGVTQTPRYLIKTRGQQVTLSCSPISGHRSVSWYQQTPGQGLQFLFEYFSETQRNKGNFPGRFSGRQFSNSRSEMNVSTLELGDSALYLCASSLQGAHQETQYFGPGTRLLVL.

V is TRBV19 and J is TRBJ2-1; TRBD2 agrees at 7 bases. V shed 7 bases and J 2 bases; nucleotides not matched to a gene: 8. Germline CDR1 is LNHDA and CDR2 is SQIVND (reference sequence). This CDR3 contains 15 residues. For the CDR3, the DNA is TGTGCCAGTACTGATATGGGGGGGGCCTACAATGAGCAGTTCTTC. This sequence encodes CASTDMGGAYNEQFF.

V and J are TRBV7-8 and TRBJ2-7; TRBD2 agrees at 10 bases. The germline V gene encodes CDR1 SGHVS and CDR2 FQNEAQ. The CDR3 runs to 14 residues. After removal of 5 bases from V and 7 bases from J, the junction contained 8 bases not matched to a gene. CDR3 DNA sequence: TGTGCCAGCAGCCGGACTAGCGGACCTGTGGAGCAGTACTTC. Protein sequence: CASSRTSGPVEQYF.

The V gene is TRBV29-1, the J gene TRBJ2-7, with D perhaps TRBD1 (6 bases). The CDR3 is 13 amino acids. V dropped 3 bases and J dropped 0 bases, with 9 bases sitting between them. Germline CDR1 reads SQVTM; CDR2 reads ANQGSEA. The CDR3 loop is CSVETGGSYEQYF. CDR3 in DNA: TGCAGCGTTGAGACAGGAGGCTCCTACGAGCAGTACTTC.

The V gene is TRBV30, the J gene TRBJ2-1; D is unresolved. The V end lost 0 bases, the J end lost 7 bases, and 13 bases lay between the germline ends. CDR3 size: 14 residues. CDR1 is GTSNPN and CDR2 is SVGIG in the germline V gene (reference sequence). The CDR3 loop reads CAWSVTRIRNEQFF. CDR3 bases: TGTGCCTGGAGTGTAACACGAATCCGAAATGAGCAGTTCTTC.

A remark on this clone: The sample contains more than one DNA sequence encoding this CDR3. V gene TRBV5-1 combines with J gene TRBJ1-1, with TRBD1 identical over 9 bases. CDR1 and CDR2 (germline): SGHRS, YFSETQ. CDR3 length: 14 amino acids. The ends lost 5 bases at V and 11 bases at J; junction bases unmatched: 13. The CDR3, as DNA: TGCGCCAGCAGTCCTCTTGTACAGGGGGCAGGGGCTTTCTTT. This encodes CASSPLVQGAGAFF.

Many counts were recorded for this clone. The chain is built from TRBV2 and TRBJ2-7; the D gene is possibly TRBD2 (6 bases). The germline CDR1 and CDR2 sequences are SNHLY and FYNNEI. CDR3 length: 14 residues. Trimming stripped 8 bases from V and 2 bases from J, with 16 bases between. CDR3 sequence reads: CASGGDSRTYEQYF. CDR3 DNA: TGTGCCAGCGGAGGGGATTCGAGGACCTACGAGCAGTACTTC.

The chain couples TRBV19 to TRBJ1-3; D ambiguous. Germline V CDR1 and CDR2: LNHDA, SQIVND (reference sequence). The V end lost 5 bases, the J end lost 6 bases, and 8 bases lay between the germline ends. This CDR3 has 12 amino acids. Here the CDR3 reads CASSPSLNTIYF. The CDR3 region has the DNA TGTGCCAGTAGTCCCAGTCTAAACACCATATATTTT.

The chain has TRBV11-3 and TRBJ2-2; 12 nucleotides agree with TRBD2. The CDR3 consists of 19 residues. V dropped 5 bases and J dropped 7; count of bases not matched to a gene: 17. Germline V gene lookup returns CDR1 SGHNT and CDR2 YENEEA. Here the CDR3 reads CASSPTVGLAGLRVGELFF. CDR3 DNA sequence: TGTGCCAGCAGCCCTACCGTGGGACTAGCGGGCCTGCGAGTCGGGGAGCTGTTTTTT. The full variable domain, its missing parts supplied by reference TRBV11-3 and TRBJ2-2, is EAGVVQSPRYKIIEKKQPVAFWCNPISGHNTLYWYLQNLGQGPELLIRYENEEAVDDSQLPKDRFSAERLKGVDSTLKIQPAELGDSAVYLCASSPTVGLAGLRVGELFFGEGSRLTVL.

In this sample, this clone turned up once. The V and J genes are TRBV24-1 and TRBJ1-1; 8 nucleotides match TRBD1. The V gene's germline CDR1 is KGHDR and CDR2 SFDVKD. Trimming took 0 bases from V and 8 from J; bases not matched to a gene: 25. The CDR3 length is 21 residues. CDR3 loop: CATSDLALFSRIRGPWPEAFF. The CDR3 coding sequence is TGTGCCACCAGTGATTTGGCGCTCTTCTCCCGAATCAGGGGGCCTTGGCCCGAAGCTTTCTTT.